One TCR beta chain is described in this entry. Its antigen is still unknown. Base-call qualities are not available, and no considerably larger clone is one nucleotide away. This sample's treatment or condition label indicates: in vitro stimulation with specific CMV peptide epitopes to enrich CMV-specific T cells. The junction shows trimming of 5 bases on V and 3 bases on J, plus 11 bases between the germline ends. Looking up the germline V gene (reference sequence) yields CDR1 DFQATT and CDR2 SNEGSKA. Measured from the cysteine to the phenylalanine, the CDR3 is 13 residues long. Only the CDR3 DNA is retained, 39 bases long and in frame from the first base. The entry originates in a study of T cell repertoires in cytomegalovirus infection (dated by TCRdb to the late 2010s). With regard to the full study: Alongside well-studied HLA-B-restricted epitopes, the peptide stimulations were aimed at recently identified HLA-C-restricted CMV epitopes, whose presentation resists viral immunomodulation. Donor HLA type was relevant to the analysis, because carriage of CMV infection together with the matching HLA type was indicated by public TCR beta signatures.

Points the paper makes about the study in general: Cumulative frequency of public TCR beta family members discriminated carriers of CMV infection plus the relevant HLA type in this cohort and an independent roughly 330-donor cohort. The ex vivo response was dominated by HLA-C-restricted CMV-specific TCR beta clonotypes, which also provided the single most frequent clonotype in two of eight donors.

Sequenced using an Illumina HiSeq 1500. TCRdb ran its own pipeline on the public reads, namely fastp trimming at Q25 and MiXCR clone calling, and kept in-frame beta chains. Entries are consolidated by CDR3 protein sequence, retaining the most common genes and DNA. The sample table records about 700,000 distinct CDR3 sequences; around 30% of these occur just once. The ten largest clones add up to 15% to 20% of the sample. The receptor chain draws on TRBV20-1 and TRBJ2-4; the best D guess is TRBD2, with 6 bases matching. Sample: cultured PBMCs, taken from culture after CMV antigen stimulation. The TCR was taken from a human donor in good health (CMV status not recorded). Some clones in this sample may be carry-over from other donors' samples. The CDR3 is CSAPGANKNIQYF. At the DNA level, the sequence is TGCAGTGCTCCGGGAGCAAACAAAAACATTCAGTACTTC.